In this sample, the clone carrying this T cell receptor beta chain turned up a few times. The antigen is not known. The data were obtained in a study of T cells after yellow fever vaccination. Findings and caveats of the study: One caveat is that FACS-sorted repertoires could contain abundant clonotypes contaminating from the bulk population.

The CDR3 length is 17 residues. Germline V lookup: CDR1 KGHSH, CDR2 LQKENI. V dropped 3 bases and J dropped 9; count of bases not matched to a gene: 13. TCRdb called the 5' RACE reads again in MiXCR, with one record for every CDR3 protein. The sample lists roughly 400,000 distinct CDR3 sequences; around 19% were seen once. This receptor was taken from a man aged 18 to 30 who received the YFV17D yellow fever vaccine. Sequencing used PBMCs, obtained before the yellow fever booster vaccination. The V call is TRBV18, the J call TRBJ2-1; 11 nucleotides agree with TRBD2. Here the CDR3 DNA reads TGTGCCAGCTCACCCCTTTATATAGCGGGGGGGCAAAGTGAGCAGTTCTTC. It yields the protein CASSPLYIAGGQSEQFF.